The present TCR beta chain was sequenced within a study of identical twins. Broader study findings: Conclusions came from cross-sectional statistical analysis, not from following the same donors. Invariant MAIT and iNKT cells could partly confound zero-insertion analyses.

Each cDNA held unique molecular identifiers, and template switching gave it a universal primer site. TCRdb independently ran MiXCR on the 5' RACE reads; one entry per CDR3 protein. The sample shows about 920,000 distinct CDR3 sequences, approximately 13% of them seen only once. CDR3 size: 15 residues. The V gene lost 6 bases and the J gene lost 0 bases, with 15 bases spanning the gap. As for this clonotype: The antigen remains unidentified.

A further study also used this sample, focusing on yellow fever vaccine responses in identical twins.

The genes are TRBV12-3 or TRBV12-4 and TRBJ2-7, with D perhaps being TRBD1 or TRBD2 (7 bases each). This clonotype originated in a woman younger than 35 in good health. Sequencing input: PBMCs. This CDR3 reads CASSPAGGASYEQYV. The CDR3 nucleotides are TGTGCCAGCAGCCCGGCAGGGGGGGCCTCCTACGAGCAGTACGTC.